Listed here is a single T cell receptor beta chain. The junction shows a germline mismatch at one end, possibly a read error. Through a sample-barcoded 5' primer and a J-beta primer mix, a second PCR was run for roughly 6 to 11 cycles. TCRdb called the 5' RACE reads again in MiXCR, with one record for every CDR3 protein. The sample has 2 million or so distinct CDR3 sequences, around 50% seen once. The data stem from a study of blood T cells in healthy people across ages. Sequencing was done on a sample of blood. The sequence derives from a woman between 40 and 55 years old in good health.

This chain's CDR3 is CASSLALYSNPPQHF. The CDR3 region has the DNA TGTGCCAGCAGTTTAGCTCTTTATAGCAATCCGCCCCAGCATTTT. The chain links TRBV28 to TRBJ1-5; no definite D call. Germline V gene sequence: CDR1 MDHEN, CDR2 SYDVKM. The CDR3 is 15 residues long.